This is a list of T cell receptor beta chains from one sample in a study of blood T cell repertoires in COVID-19. Sequencing was performed with immunoSEQ multiplex PCR; in TCRdb, only in-frame clones are kept and a portion is missing. The table lists 10,000 or so clones, around 89% of them singletons, with roughly 5.2% in the top ten. Sequenced input: peripheral blood. These receptors originate from a human donor in a cohort sampled during active COVID-19. The CDR3 runs from the conserved cysteine through the conserved F or W. D genes are given only for firm matches. Some rows have no size entry. The others give once, few or many, or a class for an expanded clone.

d_call	v_call	j_call	clone_size	cdr3_aa	cdr3_nt
TRBD1	TRBV9	TRBJ1-2	NA	CASRTSGTGTGYTF	TGTGCCAGCAGGACCTCCGGGACAGGGACCGGCTACACCTTC
TRBD1	TRBV19	TRBJ1-2	NA	CASTAQGAGGYTF	TGTGCCAGTACCGCACAGGGGGCCGGGGGCTACACCTTC
NA	TRBV2	TRBJ1-2	NA	CASRDQGGYTF	TGTGCCAGCAGGGACCAGGGAGGCTACACCTTC
TRBD1	TRBV2	TRBJ1-2	NA	CASASTGGAGYTF	TGTGCCAGCGCCTCGACAGGGGGCGCAGGCTACACCTTC
NA	TRBV13	TRBJ2-7	NA	CASSLGPGLSSYEQYF	TGTGCCAGCAGCTTAGGCCCGGGTCTCAGCTCCTACGAGCAGTACTTC
NA	TRBV6-5	TRBJ2-5	once	CASSYTGTQETQYF	TGTGCCAGCAGTTACACCGGGACACAAGAGACCCAGTACTTC
NA	TRBV6-6	TRBJ1-1	NA	CASRRPTEGTEAFF	TGTGCCAGCAGGCGCCCCACGGAGGGCACTGAAGCTTTCTTT
TRBD1	TRBV19	TRBJ1-2	NA	CASSPTTGGDGYTF	TGTGCCAGTAGTCCGACGACAGGGGGCGATGGCTACACCTTC
NA	TRBV24-1	TRBJ2-3	NA	CATSDRLRQGDTQYF	TGTGCCACCAGTGACCGACTGCGCCAGGGAGATACGCAGTATTTT
NA	TRBV3-1/TRBV3-2	TRBJ1-3	NA	CASSQSSRKNTIYF	TGTGCCAGCAGCCAATCGTCTAGGAAAAACACCATATATTTT
TRBD2	TRBV6-1	TRBJ2-3	NA	CASSEYVGGRDTQYF	TGTGCCAGCAGTGAATATGTGGGCGGGAGAGATACGCAGTATTTT
NA	TRBV18	TRBJ2-5	NA	CASSHGSKGQETQYF	TGTGCCAGCTCTCATGGATCGAAGGGGCAAGAGACCCAGTACTTC
NA	TRBV2	TRBJ1-1	NA	CAKAQGMNTEAFF	TGTGCCAAAGCACAGGGAATGAACACTGAAGCTTTCTTT
TRBD2	TRBV27	TRBJ2-7	NA	CASSLVIAGSQYF	TGTGCCAGCAGTTTAGTGATAGCGGGGAGTCAGTACTTC
TRBD1	TRBV3-1/TRBV3-2	TRBJ1-2	NA	CASSQDLGQTNYGYTF	TGTGCCAGCAGCCAAGATTTGGGACAGACCAACTATGGCTACACCTTC
NA	TRBV3-1/TRBV3-2	TRBJ2-5	NA	CASTTGRKTQYF	TGTGCCAGCACCACAGGGAGAAAGACCCAGTACTTC
NA	TRBV4-1	TRBJ1-4	NA	CASSESPLGSTNEKLFF	TGCGCCAGCAGCGAGAGCCCATTGGGTAGCACTAATGAAAAACTGTTTTTT
NA	TRBV19	TRBJ1-3	NA	CASSTSLTGVRGNTIYF	TGTGCCAGTAGTACCAGTCTCACAGGCGTCCGAGGAAACACCATATATTTT
NA	TRBV4-2	TRBJ1-2	NA	CASSQDPQGFGYTF	TGTGCCAGCAGCCAAGATCCCCAGGGCTTCGGCTACACCTTC
NA	TRBV19	TRBJ2-1	NA	CASSMVLPGEDEQFF	TGTGCCAGTAGTATGGTCCTTCCGGGTGAGGATGAGCAGTTCTTC
NA	TRBV5-1	TRBJ1-3	NA	CASSPPGHSGNTIYF	TGCGCCAGCAGCCCCCCAGGGCACTCTGGAAACACCATATATTTT
TRBD1	TRBV28	TRBJ1-1	NA	CASSLWGTGKYEAFF	TGTGCCAGCAGTTTATGGGGGACAGGAAAATATGAAGCTTTCTTT
NA	TRBV27	TRBJ2-1	NA	CASRMTASSYNEQFF	TGTGCCAGCAGAATGACAGCTAGCTCCTACAATGAGCAGTTCTTC
NA	TRBV6-1	TRBJ2-2	NA	CASSPTGNTGELFF	TGTGCCAGCAGCCCGACAGGGAACACCGGGGAGCTGTTTTTT
TRBD1	TRBV18	TRBJ1-1	NA	CASSPLQGGNTEAFF	TGTGCCAGCTCACCACTCCAGGGGGGGAACACTGAAGCTTTCTTT